The sequence of this T cell receptor beta chain was determined in a study of blood T cell repertoires in COVID-19. Clones were sequenced by immunoSEQ multiplex PCR, and TCRdb holds only the in-frame ones, with some missing. Here the sample spans about 280,000 clones, roughly 88% being singletons. V was cut by 1 base and J by 0 bases, with 12 bases left in between. Per the germline V gene, CDR1 is MGHRA and CDR2 is YSYEKL. The CDR3 has 16 residues. Individuals drawn from approximately 26 US areas were roughly 18 to 100 years old. The receptor was derived from a woman in her twenties or thirties who had recovered from COVID-19. Sequencing input: PBMCs or T cells enriched from blood (not recorded which). V usage is TRBV4-1 and J usage is TRBJ1-1; D gene ambiguous. CDR3: CASSQAGGPLNTEAFF. In DNA, the CDR3 is TGCGCCAGCAGCCAAGCTGGAGGACCCCTGAACACTGAAGCTTTCTTT.